The 8 T cell receptor beta chains reported below all come from one sample, sequenced in a study of T cell repertoires in cytomegalovirus infection. TCRdb called the reads again in MiXCR, with one record for every CDR3 protein. The data contain some 130,000 distinct CDR3 sequences, around 32% of them singletons. No antigen is known for these receptors. Sequencing was performed on CD8+ T cells from cultured PBMCs, taken from culture after CMV antigen stimulation. The receptor set was obtained from a human donor in good health (CMV status not recorded). Some clones in this sample may be carry-over from other donors' samples.

This clonotype was seen a handful of times. The gene calls are TRBV2 and TRBJ2-2; D possibly corresponds to TRBD1 (5 bases). This CDR3 contains 17 residues. V was pared by 0 bases and J by 0 bases, with 11 bases between. Looked up from germline, CDR1 is SNHLY and CDR2 is FYNNEI. The CDR3 DNA is TGTGCCAGCAGTGAAGCCCTTCTAGGGGCGAACACCGGGGAGCTGTTTTTT. It is translated as CASSEALLGANTGELFF.

The chain employs TRBV30 and TRBJ1-1, with TRBD1 matching 9 bases. CDR3 size: 12 residues. With 4 bases clipped from V and 8 bases from J, the junction kept 5 bases outside the gene matches. The V gene's germline CDR1 is GTSNPN and CDR2 SVGIG (reference sequence). The CDR3 sequence: CAWTGTGSEAFF. The CDR3 DNA reads TGTGCCTGGACGGGGACAGGGTCCGAAGCTTTCTTT.

This clonotype was observed a handful of times. The chain combines TRBV6-2 or TRBV6-3 with TRBJ2-7, with TRBD2 as a possible D gene (6 bases). This CDR3 has 16 residues. Between the trimmed V and J ends, which lost 2 bases and 2 bases, there was a span of 16 bases. Germline values: CDR1 MNHEY, CDR2 SVGEGT. CDR3 sequence reads: CASSYRGRHGTYEQYF. CDR3 bases: TGTGCCAGCAGTTACCGGGGGAGACACGGAACCTACGAGCAGTACTTC.

This clonotype was found a few times. The V gene is TRBV5-6, the J gene TRBJ2-7; 10 nucleotides line up with TRBD2. With V trimmed by 3 bases and J by 3 bases, 6 bases remained unmatched. Germline V CDR1 and CDR2: SGHDT, YYEEEE. The CDR3 is 15 amino acids. CDR3 amino acids: CASSSTSGVYYEQYF. CDR3 sequence (DNA): TGTGCCAGCAGCTCAACTAGCGGGGTGTACTACGAGCAGTACTTC.

The rearrangement links TRBV6-1 to TRBJ2-7; 7 bases align to TRBD1. Looked up from germline, CDR1 is MNHNS and CDR2 is SASEGT. After removal of 8 bases from V and 0 bases from J, the junction contained 10 bases not matched to a gene. There are 15 residues in the CDR3. CDR3 in DNA: TGTGCCAGCGCTGACAGGGAATTTGGCTCCTACGAGCAGTACTTC. It specifies CASADREFGSYEQYF.

This clonotype has more than one count but fewer than ten. V gene TRBV20-1 combines with J gene TRBJ2-3, with 8 nucleotides matching TRBD1. Germline V gives CDR1 DFQATT, CDR2 SNEGSKA (reference sequence). This CDR3 contains 16 residues. With V trimmed by 5 bases and J by 2 bases, 12 bases remained unmatched. CDR3 nucleotides: TGCAGTGCTCACAAGGACAGGGAGAGATACACAGATACGCAGTATTTT. Translating it yields CSAHKDRERYTDTQYF.

The chain has TRBV19 and TRBJ2-3; D unresolved. CDR1 LNHDA and CDR2 SQIVND come from the germline V gene (reference sequence). Deletions cut 2 bases from V and 2 bases from J, with 5 bases between. The CDR3 consists of 13 residues. Here the CDR3 reads CASSILVTDTQYF. In DNA form, the CDR3 reads TGTGCCAGTAGTATACTGGTCACAGATACGCAGTATTTT.

About this clonotype itself: A read error is possible here, since a much larger clone lies one base away. The V call is TRBV5-3, the J call TRBJ2-1; 12 nucleotides align to TRBD2. TRBV5-3 is reported as an ORF; its role is uncertain. Trimming at V came to 8 bases and at J to 6 bases, leaving 9 bases not matched to a gene. This CDR3 has 15 residues. In nucleotides, the CDR3 is TGTGCCAGCAGCCCTACTAGCGGGGGGACCAATGAGCAGTTCTTC. Its protein product is CASSPTSGGTNEQFF.